This is a list of T cell receptor beta chains from one sample in a study of blood T cells in healthy people across ages. From the 5' RACE reads, TCRdb called clonotypes with MiXCR, one entry per CDR3 protein. The sample shows roughly 1.7 million distinct CDR3 sequences, around 35% of them seen only once. The material sequenced was blood. These receptors originate from a woman aged 30 to 39 in good health. Each CDR3 is given with its conserved first and last residue. The D gene is left open where the match is weak. Some rows have no size entry. The others give once, few or many, or a class for an expanded clone.

d_gene: TRBD2; j_gene: TRBJ2-5; v_gene: TRBV3-1; abundance: -; CDR3aa: CASSQDRLAGGKTQYF; CDR3nt: TGTGCCAGCAGCCAAGATCGGCTAGCGGGGGGAAAGACCCAGTACTTC
d_gene: TRBD2; j_gene: TRBJ2-7; v_gene: TRBV15; abundance: -; CDR3aa: CATSRDPWGGASYEQYF; CDR3nt: TGTGCCACCAGCAGAGATCCGTGGGGAGGGGCATCCTACGAGCAGTACTTC
d_gene: -; j_gene: TRBJ2-7; v_gene: TRBV6-2/TRBV6-3; abundance: -; CDR3aa: CASNGIRFYEQYF; CDR3nt: TGTGCCAGCAACGGGATTCGTTTCTACGAGCAGTACTTC
d_gene: -; j_gene: TRBJ2-7; v_gene: TRBV4-1; abundance: -; CDR3aa: CASSPLERNHEQYF; CDR3nt: TGCGCCAGCAGCCCGTTGGAGAGGAATCACGAGCAGTACTTC
d_gene: -; j_gene: TRBJ1-5; v_gene: TRBV3-1; abundance: few; CDR3aa: CASSQNQQPQHF; CDR3nt: TGTGCCAGCAGCCAGAATCAGCAGCCCCAGCATTTT
d_gene: -; j_gene: TRBJ2-7; v_gene: TRBV4-1; abundance: -; CDR3aa: CASSQGKQGRLYEQYF; CDR3nt: TGCGCCAGCAGCCAAGGGAAGCAGGGGCGCCTCTACGAGCAGTACTTC
d_gene: TRBD2; j_gene: TRBJ2-1; v_gene: TRBV10-2; abundance: -; CDR3aa: CASSETGGGAGEQFF; CDR3nt: TGCGCCAGCAGTGAGACTGGCGGGGGGGCCGGTGAGCAGTTCTTC
d_gene: TRBD2; j_gene: TRBJ2-3; v_gene: TRBV20-1; abundance: -; CDR3aa: CSASSRGARTDTQYF; CDR3nt: TGCAGTGCTAGCTCGCGGGGGGCCCGCACAGATACGCAGTATTTT
d_gene: -; j_gene: TRBJ2-3; v_gene: TRBV15; abundance: -; CDR3aa: CATSDRGGVTGTQYF; CDR3nt: TGTGCCACCAGCGACCGAGGTGGCGTTACAGGCACGCAGTATTTT
d_gene: -; j_gene: TRBJ2-1; v_gene: TRBV5-8; abundance: -; CDR3aa: CASSLLLGSESHEQFF; CDR3nt: TGTGCCAGCAGCTTACTTCTCGGGAGCGAATCCCATGAGCAGTTCTTC
d_gene: -; j_gene: TRBJ2-3; v_gene: TRBV15; abundance: -; CDR3aa: CATSRRSDTQYF; CDR3nt: TGTGCCACCAGCAGAAGGTCAGATACGCAGTATTTT
d_gene: -; j_gene: TRBJ2-3; v_gene: TRBV4-1; abundance: -; CDR3aa: CASSQPPRNRGGGTDTQYF; CDR3nt: TGCGCCAGCAGCCAACCTCCCCGAAACAGGGGCGGGGGCACAGATACGCAGTATTTT
d_gene: TRBD1; j_gene: TRBJ2-7; v_gene: TRBV6-5; abundance: few; CDR3aa: CASRRTGGTSYEQYF; CDR3nt: TGTGCCAGCAGGAGGACAGGTGGGACCTCCTACGAGCAGTACTTC
d_gene: -; j_gene: TRBJ2-6; v_gene: TRBV28; abundance: -; CDR3aa: CASIKVEPGANVLAF; CDR3nt: TGTGCCAGCATCAAAGTTGAGCCTGGGGCCAACGTCCTGGCTTTC
d_gene: -; j_gene: TRBJ1-1; v_gene: TRBV10-2; abundance: once; CDR3aa: CASSETRRQLNTEAFF; CDR3nt: TGCGCCAGCAGTGAGACTAGGCGGCAGCTGAACACTGAAGCTTTCTTT
d_gene: -; j_gene: TRBJ2-7; v_gene: TRBV7-2; abundance: -; CDR3aa: CASSLVSTTGSYEQYF; CDR3nt: TGTGCCAGCAGCTTAGTATCCACAACAGGGTCCTACGAGCAGTACTTC
d_gene: TRBD2; j_gene: TRBJ2-5; v_gene: TRBV5-1; abundance: -; CDR3aa: CASSSIRERGETQYF; CDR3nt: TGCGCCAGCAGCTCGATACGGGAGCGGGGTGAGACCCAGTACTTC
d_gene: -; j_gene: TRBJ1-1; v_gene: TRBV12-3/TRBV12-4; abundance: few; CDR3aa: CASTPDRNTEAFF; CDR3nt: TGTGCCAGCACTCCGGACAGAAACACTGAAGCTTTCTTT
d_gene: -; j_gene: TRBJ2-5; v_gene: TRBV6-1; abundance: -; CDR3aa: CASGRGGWEDQYF; CDR3nt: TGTGCCAGCGGCAGGGGAGGGTGGGAGGACCAGTACTTC
d_gene: -; j_gene: TRBJ2-7; v_gene: TRBV11-2; abundance: few; CDR3aa: CASTPWGAFSYEQYF; CDR3nt: TGTGCCAGCACCCCGTGGGGGGCGTTCTCCTACGAGCAGTACTTC
d_gene: -; j_gene: TRBJ2-3; v_gene: TRBV15; abundance: -; CDR3aa: CATSRAASGSADTQYF; CDR3nt: TGTGCCACCAGCAGAGCCGCGTCGGGGAGTGCAGATACGCAGTATTTT
d_gene: -; j_gene: TRBJ2-4; v_gene: TRBV20-1; abundance: -; CDR3aa: CSARVGVTKNIQYF; CDR3nt: TGCAGTGCTAGAGTGGGAGTGACCAAAAACATTCAGTACTTC
d_gene: -; j_gene: TRBJ1-2; v_gene: TRBV27; abundance: -; CDR3aa: CASSSSAAPSRYGYTF; CDR3nt: TGTGCCAGCAGTTCATCAGCAGCCCCTTCTCGCTATGGCTACACCTTC
d_gene: TRBD2; j_gene: TRBJ2-1; v_gene: TRBV9; abundance: few; CDR3aa: CASSPILAGVYNEQFF; CDR3nt: TGTGCCAGCAGCCCCATCCTAGCGGGGGTCTACAATGAGCAGTTCTTC
d_gene: TRBD2; j_gene: TRBJ2-2; v_gene: TRBV30; abundance: -; CDR3aa: CAWRKGTSSSTGELFF; CDR3nt: TGTGCCTGGAGGAAAGGGACTAGCTCGTCCACCGGGGAGCTGTTTTTT
d_gene: TRBD2; j_gene: TRBJ2-3; v_gene: TRBV13; abundance: few; CDR3aa: CASSERTSGGATDTQYF; CDR3nt: TGTGCCAGCAGCGAAAGGACTAGCGGGGGGGCCACAGATACGCAGTATTTT
d_gene: -; j_gene: TRBJ2-5; v_gene: TRBV5-5; abundance: -; CDR3aa: CASSLTQSQETQYF; CDR3nt: TGTGCCAGCAGCTTGACCCAGTCCCAAGAGACCCAGTACTTC
d_gene: -; j_gene: TRBJ2-5; v_gene: TRBV4-1; abundance: -; CDR3aa: CASSQDPGLMGETQYF; CDR3nt: TGCGCCAGCAGCCAAGATCCAGGCCTCATGGGCGAGACCCAGTACTTC
d_gene: TRBD1; j_gene: TRBJ2-3; v_gene: TRBV29-1; abundance: many; CDR3aa: CSVPPGQGWDTQYF; CDR3nt: TGCAGCGTTCCGCCGGGACAGGGTTGGGATACGCAGTATTTT
d_gene: -; j_gene: TRBJ2-5; v_gene: TRBV2; abundance: -; CDR3aa: CASSQGTLKRATQETQYF; CDR3nt: TGTGCCAGCAGTCAAGGGACGCTGAAACGTGCCACCCAAGAGACCCAGTACTTC
d_gene: TRBD2; j_gene: TRBJ2-1; v_gene: TRBV9; abundance: -; CDR3aa: CASSVGGLAEEQFF; CDR3nt: TGTGCCAGCAGCGTAGGGGGACTAGCGGAAGAGCAGTTCTTC
d_gene: TRBD1; j_gene: TRBJ1-2; v_gene: TRBV6-1; abundance: few; CDR3aa: CASSEVRQGHGYTF; CDR3nt: TGTGCCAGCAGTGAAGTACGACAGGGACATGGCTACACCTTC
d_gene: TRBD2; j_gene: TRBJ2-1; v_gene: TRBV5-1; abundance: few; CDR3aa: CASSPSGAGGQIEQFF; CDR3nt: TGCGCCAGCAGCCCTTCCGGAGCGGGGGGGCAGATTGAGCAGTTCTTC
d_gene: -; j_gene: TRBJ2-3; v_gene: TRBV7-9; abundance: many; CDR3aa: CASSFLINRAADTQYF; CDR3nt: TGTGCCAGCAGCTTCCTCATTAACAGGGCCGCAGATACGCAGTATTTT
d_gene: -; j_gene: TRBJ2-7; v_gene: TRBV6-1; abundance: -; CDR3aa: CASRPGTQHYEQYF; CDR3nt: TGTGCCAGCAGGCCCGGGACGCAGCACTACGAGCAGTACTTC
d_gene: -; j_gene: TRBJ2-3; v_gene: TRBV7-9; abundance: -; CDR3aa: CASSSSGSSGDTQYF; CDR3nt: TGTGCCAGCAGCTCGAGCGGGTCCTCGGGTGATACGCAGTATTTT
d_gene: -; j_gene: TRBJ1-2; v_gene: TRBV27; abundance: few; CDR3aa: CASKSGTSNYGYTF; CDR3nt: TGTGCCAGCAAGTCGGGGACTTCTAACTATGGCTACACCTTC
d_gene: TRBD2; j_gene: TRBJ2-7; v_gene: TRBV28; abundance: few; CDR3aa: CASSTPWGGEQYF; CDR3nt: TGTGCCAGCAGTACCCCTTGGGGGGGAGAGCAGTACTTC
d_gene: TRBD2; j_gene: TRBJ2-1; v_gene: TRBV5-1; abundance: -; CDR3aa: CASSPIPASGGGNEQFF; CDR3nt: TGCGCCAGCAGCCCCATCCCGGCTAGCGGGGGAGGGAATGAGCAGTTCTTC
d_gene: TRBD2; j_gene: TRBJ2-5; v_gene: TRBV6-5; abundance: -; CDR3aa: CVSSTGREEAQYF; CDR3nt: TGTGTCAGCAGTACGGGACGGGAGGAGGCCCAGTACTTC
d_gene: -; j_gene: TRBJ2-6; v_gene: TRBV6-1; abundance: few; CDR3aa: CASGNQAGANVLTF; CDR3nt: TGTGCCAGCGGAAACCAGGCGGGGGCCAACGTCCTGACTTTC
d_gene: -; j_gene: TRBJ2-7; v_gene: TRBV11-2; abundance: -; CDR3aa: CASSLDFGHSYEQYF; CDR3nt: TGTGCCAGCAGCTTAGATTTCGGCCACTCCTACGAGCAGTACTTC
d_gene: TRBD2; j_gene: TRBJ2-5; v_gene: TRBV27; abundance: many; CDR3aa: CASGTGTRSQETQYF; CDR3nt: TGTGCCAGCGGGACCGGGACTAGGAGTCAAGAGACCCAGTACTTC
d_gene: TRBD1; j_gene: TRBJ2-1; v_gene: TRBV7-9; abundance: many; CDR3aa: CASSPTGTAYNEQFF; CDR3nt: TGTGCCAGCAGCCCGACCGGGACAGCTTACAATGAGCAGTTCTTC